This entry concerns a single T cell receptor beta chain. CDR1 GTSNPN and CDR2 SVGIG come from the germline V gene (reference sequence). The CDR3 loop spans 16 amino acids. The junction had 12 bases not matched to a gene; V was cut back by 0 bases and J by 5 bases. The data originate from a study of shared T cell receptors in the human thymus. Produced via immunoSEQ multiplex PCR; TCRdb's table is partial and in-frame only. The table records approximately 660,000 clones, roughly 88% of them present only once. These data also featured in a second study, about human thymus T cells.

This TCR was sampled from a boy younger than two with a congenital heart defect. Sequenced sample: thymocytes. This sequence joins TRBV30 and TRBJ2-5, with 7 bases that match TRBD1. This chain's CDR3 is CAWSVHDRATQETQYF. The DNA for the CDR3 is TGTGCCTGGAGTGTACACGACAGGGCAACTCAGGAGACCCAGTACTTC.